This T cell receptor beta chain was recovered during a study of cytomegalovirus exposure and HLA in healthy donors. PCR used 60 Vbeta primers and 13 Jbeta primers. The table came from immunoSEQ multiplex PCR; TCRdb's copy has only in-frame clones and leaves some out. Of 150,000 to 200,000 clones detected, around 80% appear once; the ten largest clones hold around 10%. Of note for this clone: The antigen is undetermined.

The CDR3 length is 16 residues. V lost 5 bases, J lost 4 bases, and 7 bases stayed unmatched. CDR1 is SEHNR and CDR2 is FQNEAQ in the germline V gene (reference sequence). Study observations and caveats: Serostatus for CMV was the only available immune exposure information. Data from an earlier analysis indicated that most TCR beta V segments were productive either about 90% or about 30% of the time.

The origin of this receptor is a man between 18 and 29 years old in good health and CMV-seropositive. The source material was PBMCs. The J gene is TRBJ2-2, the V gene TRBV7-9; 10 nucleotides line up with TRBD2. The CDR3 DNA reads TGTGCCAGCAGCCCCCCTAGCGGGAGCGGCACCGGGGAGCTGTTTTTT. Protein: CASSPPSGSGTGELFF.